Following are 11 T cell receptor beta chains from one sample sequenced in a study of cytomegalovirus exposure and HLA in healthy donors. The primer mix had 60 Vbeta and 13 Jbeta primers. The protocol was immunoSEQ multiplex PCR, while the TCRdb copy is restricted to in-frame clones and leaves out a portion. In the table there are more than 90,000 clones, around 70% of which are singletons. The sample taken for sequencing was PBMCs. Receptor source: a woman in her 50s in good health and CMV-seropositive.

The V call is TRBV4-2, the J call TRBJ1-3, with D uncertain. The CDR3 extends over 16 amino acids. CDR1 LGHNA and CDR2 YNFKEQ come from the germline V gene. The V and J ends lost 0 bases and 1 base respectively, with 10 bases between them. The CDR3 DNA reads TGTGCCAGCAGCCAAGATCCGGTGATATCTGGAAACACCATATATTTT. Protein sequence: CASSQDPVISGNTIYF.

This clone was counted once. The V gene is TRBV10-3, the J gene TRBJ1-2, with a weak D call TRBD1 (5 bases). Per the germline V gene, CDR1 is ENHRY and CDR2 is SYGVKD. V dropped 2 bases and J dropped 3 bases, with 10 bases sitting between them. CDR3 length equals 14 residues. CDR3 protein: CAISEPDRYYGYTF. In nucleotides, the CDR3 is TGTGCCATCAGTGAGCCCGACAGATACTATGGCTACACCTTC.

The chain is built from TRBV29-1 and TRBJ1-5, with D maybe TRBD1 (5 bases). The V end was cut by 0 bases, the J end by 6 bases, with 12 bases between. Germline values: CDR1 SQVTM, CDR2 ANQGSEA. This CDR3 spans 14 amino acids. DNA for the CDR3: TGCAGCGTTGAAGAGGAGGGGACGGGTCAGCCCCAGCATTTT. It translates to CSVEEEGTGQPQHF.

This clone has more than one count but fewer than ten. The chain recombines TRBV28 with TRBJ1-1; D possibly corresponds to TRBD1 (6 bases). The V end was cut by 10 bases, the J end by 1 base, with 13 bases between. Germline V gene data show CDR1 as MDHEN and CDR2 as SYDVKM. The CDR3 is 13 amino acids. This chain's CDR3 is CANSKTGNTEAFF. In nucleotides, the CDR3 is TGTGCCAATTCGAAGACAGGGAACACTGAAGCTTTCTTT.

The V gene is TRBV7-9, the J gene TRBJ2-5; a possible D gene is TRBD2 (5 bases). Deletions cut 2 bases from V and 9 bases from J, with 22 bases between. Germline loops: CDR1 SEHNR, CDR2 FQNEAQ (reference sequence). The CDR3 contains 16 residues. CDR3 nucleotide sequence: TGTGCCAGCAGCTTACCACTAGTGCGGAATACGGTGGCCCAGTACTTC. It yields the protein CASSLPLVRNTVAQYF.

This clone has just one count. This chain joins TRBV7-9 and TRBJ1-1; D might be TRBD1 (6 bases). Trimming removed 1 base at V and 7 bases at J, with 13 bases between. This CDR3 comprises 14 residues. The germline CDR1 and CDR2 sequences are SEHNR and FQNEAQ (reference sequence). The CDR3 DNA sequence: TGTGCCAGCAGCTTAGAAAGGACAGTAAGTGAAGCTTTCTTT. Translating it yields CASSLERTVSEAFF.

The J gene is TRBJ2-7, the V gene TRBV4-1, with 9 bases lining up with TRBD2. V lost 0 bases, J lost 2 bases, and 11 bases stayed unmatched. The germline V gene has CDR1 MGHRA and CDR2 YSYEKL. CDR3 size: 18 residues. CDR3 loop: CASSQDPGLAGSPYEQYF. The CDR3 region has the DNA TGCGCCAGCAGCCAAGACCCCGGGCTAGCGGGATCCCCCTACGAGCAGTACTTC.

The gene calls are TRBV6-5 and TRBJ2-7, with D possibly being TRBD1 (5 bases). The length of the CDR3 is 14 residues. V was trimmed by 6 bases and J by 3 bases, leaving 15 bases between them. Germline V CDR1 and CDR2: MNHEY, SVGAGI. CDR3 region: CASSKTGSIYEQYF. CDR3 sequence (DNA): TGTGCCAGCAGCAAAACAGGCAGTATCTACGAGCAGTACTTC.

CDR3 DNA sequence: TGTGCCAGCTCCATTAGCTATGAGCAGTTCTTC. Protein sequence: CASSISYEQFF. The V gene is TRBV28, the J gene TRBJ2-1; D is unclear. CDR1 and CDR2 (germline): MDHEN, SYDVKM. The CDR3 length is 11 residues. Trimming cost V 8 bases and J 8 bases, with 10 bases left between them.

This clone has more than one count but fewer than ten. This chain links TRBV11-2 with TRBJ1-1; 7 bases align to TRBD1. V lost 2 bases and J lost 1; bases outside the gene matches: 7. This CDR3 spans 16 amino acids. The germline V gene encodes CDR1 SGHAT and CDR2 FQNNGV. The CDR3 loop is CASSLFEGQSNTEAFF. The DNA of the CDR3 is TGTGCCAGCAGCTTATTTGAGGGACAGTCGAACACTGAAGCTTTCTTT.

This clone was observed a handful of times. J is TRBJ1-1 and V is TRBV10-3; 8 bases align to TRBD1. V lost 7 bases to trimming and J lost 7 bases; unmatched junction nucleotides: 11. The CDR3 runs 14 residues. Germline V CDR1 and CDR2: ENHRY, SYGVKD. The CDR3, as DNA: TGTGCCATCACCAAGGACAGGGACTTTAATGAAGCTTTCTTT. This sequence encodes CAITKDRDFNEAFF.